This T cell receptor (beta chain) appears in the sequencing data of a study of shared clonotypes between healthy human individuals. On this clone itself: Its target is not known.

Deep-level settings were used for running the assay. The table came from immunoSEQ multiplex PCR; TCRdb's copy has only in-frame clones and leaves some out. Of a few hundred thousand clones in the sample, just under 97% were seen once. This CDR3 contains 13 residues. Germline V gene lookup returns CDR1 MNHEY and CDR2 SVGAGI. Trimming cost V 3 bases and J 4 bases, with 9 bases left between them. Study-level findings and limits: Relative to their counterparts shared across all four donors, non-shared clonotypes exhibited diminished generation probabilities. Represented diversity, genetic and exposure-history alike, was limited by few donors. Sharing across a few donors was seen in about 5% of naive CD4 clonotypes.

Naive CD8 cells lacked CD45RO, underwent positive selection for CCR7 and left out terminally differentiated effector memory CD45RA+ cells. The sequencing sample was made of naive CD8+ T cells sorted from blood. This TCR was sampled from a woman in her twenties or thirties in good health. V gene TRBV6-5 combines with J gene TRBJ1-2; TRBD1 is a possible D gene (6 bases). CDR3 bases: TGTGCCAGCAGTTATCAGGGGACCTATGGCTACACCTTC. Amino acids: CASSYQGTYGYTF.